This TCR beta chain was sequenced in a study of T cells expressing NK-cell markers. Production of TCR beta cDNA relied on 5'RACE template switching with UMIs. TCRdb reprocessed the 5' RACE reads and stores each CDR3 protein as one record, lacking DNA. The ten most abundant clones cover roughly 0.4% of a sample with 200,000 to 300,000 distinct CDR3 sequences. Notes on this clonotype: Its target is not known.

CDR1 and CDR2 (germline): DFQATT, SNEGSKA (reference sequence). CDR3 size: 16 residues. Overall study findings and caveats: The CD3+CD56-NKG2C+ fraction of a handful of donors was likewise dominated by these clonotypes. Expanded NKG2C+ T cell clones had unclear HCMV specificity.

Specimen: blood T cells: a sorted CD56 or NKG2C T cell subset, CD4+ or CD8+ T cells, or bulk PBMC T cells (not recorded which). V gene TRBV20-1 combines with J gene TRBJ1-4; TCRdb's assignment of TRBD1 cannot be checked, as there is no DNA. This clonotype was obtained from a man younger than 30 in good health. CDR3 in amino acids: CSAYPMSGTGGEKLFF.